This T cell receptor beta chain was sequenced for a study of T cells in tumors after PD-1 blockade. Study information: Blood samples averaged around 100,000 templates (range 24,679-257,772) and 36,536 unique clonotypes.

Tumor or blood genomic DNA was sequenced, with inputs of about 600 ng to 6,004 ng. Trimming removed 8 bases from V and 4 bases from J; junction bases left unmatched: 9. The CDR3 is made up of 15 amino acids. Germline lookup yields CDR1 SGHNT and CDR2 YENEEA. Only in-frame clones appear in the TCRdb table, and some are missing; sequencing was by immunoSEQ multiplex PCR. The sample has about 33,000 clones, over 75% seen once. The V gene is TRBV11-3, the J gene TRBJ2-2, with 8 bases lining up with TRBD2. This sample comprised PBMCs, obtained before anti-PD-1 treatment. The receptor was derived from a human donor with basal cell carcinoma. CDR3 bases: TGTGCCAGCCTGAGCGCGGGGGGTGCCACCGGGGAGCTGTTTTTT. This translates into CASLSAGGATGELFF.